One sample yielded the 5 T cell receptor beta chains listed below, sequenced in a study of identical twins. MiXCR was run by TCRdb on the 5' RACE reads, yielding one entry per CDR3 protein. The sample records roughly 750,000 distinct CDR3 sequences, around 20% being singletons. The same data also contributed to another study, on T cells expressing NK-cell markers.

Sequences were obtained from PBMCs. These receptors all stem from a woman under 30 in good health.

This clonotype has more than one count but fewer than ten. The CDR3: CASSYFTGGEQFF. CDR3 in DNA: TGTGCCAGCAGCTACTTCACAGGGGGTGAGCAGTTCTTC. This chain connects TRBV3-1 to TRBJ2-1; TRBD1 matches at 8 bases. The V segment lost 5 bases and the J segment 9 bases; nucleotides outside the gene matches: 6. The CDR3 has 13 amino acids. CDR1 and CDR2 (germline): LGHDT, YNNKEL (reference sequence).

The genes are TRBV9 and TRBJ2-2; 10 positions match TRBD2. The length of the CDR3 is 15 residues. Germline CDR1 and CDR2: SGDLS and YYNGEE. The V segment lost 3 bases and the J segment 6 bases; nucleotides outside the gene matches: 5. In DNA form, the CDR3 reads TGTGCCAGCAGCGAGGGACTAGCGATCGCCGGGGAGCTGTTTTTT. Encoded protein: CASSEGLAIAGELFF.

This clonotype came up many times. The chain is built from TRBV10-3 and TRBJ1-4, with D hard to call. The germline CDR1 and CDR2 sequences are ENHRY and SYGVKD. CDR3 length: 10 residues. Trimming removed 11 bases from V and 8 bases from J, with 9 bases in between. This CDR3 is CASGGEKLFF. CDR3 DNA: TGTGCCTCTGGAGGGGAAAAACTGTTTTTT.

This clonotype was recorded a few times. The chain carries TRBV7-9 and TRBJ2-7, with 10 bases lining up with TRBD1. The CDR3 has 14 amino acids. CDR1 is SEHNR, CDR2 FQNEAQ, per germline (reference sequence). V lost 4 bases to trimming and J lost 6 bases; unmatched junction nucleotides: 6. CDR3 nucleotide sequence: TGTGCCAGCAGCTGGGACAGGGGCTTGGGCGAGCAGTACTTC. Amino acids: CASSWDRGLGEQYF.

V gene TRBV5-1 combines with J gene TRBJ2-1; D uncertain. This CDR3 spans 16 amino acids. Germline CDR1 is SGHRS and CDR2 is YFSETQ. V was clipped by 3 bases and J by 8 bases, with 21 bases between them. CDR3 bases: TGCGCCAGCAGCTCGGCGAAAACGCTAGGCATGCATGAGCAGTTCTTC. Protein sequence: CASSSAKTLGMHEQFF.